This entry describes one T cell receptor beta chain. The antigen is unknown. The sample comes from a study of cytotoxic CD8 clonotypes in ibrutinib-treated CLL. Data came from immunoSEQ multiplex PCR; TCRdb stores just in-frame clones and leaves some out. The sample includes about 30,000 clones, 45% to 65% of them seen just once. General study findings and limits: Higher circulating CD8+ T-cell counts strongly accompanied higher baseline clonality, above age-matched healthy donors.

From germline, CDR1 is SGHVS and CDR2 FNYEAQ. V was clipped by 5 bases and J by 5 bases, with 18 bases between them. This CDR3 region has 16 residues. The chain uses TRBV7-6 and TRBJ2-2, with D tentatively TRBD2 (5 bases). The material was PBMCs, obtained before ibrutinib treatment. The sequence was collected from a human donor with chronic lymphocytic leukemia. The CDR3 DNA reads TGTGCCAGCAGCCCAACTCCGGGGATAGGGACCGGGGAGCTGTTTTTT. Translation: CASSPTPGIGTGELFF.